This TCR beta chain was captured by sequencing in a study of human T cells and chemical hapten exposure. The overall study: Skin on the upper inner arm, about 2 cm by about 2 cm in size, was sensitized with 2% DPC.

Time point: patch test 1, 2 weeks after DPC sensitization. The sample's treatment: therapeutic diphenylcyclopropenone sensitization with weekly scalp DPC. The CDR3 is 15 residues long. The junction had 7 bases not matched to a gene; V was cut back by 2 bases and J by 6 bases. CDR1 is SEHNR and CDR2 is FQNEAQ in the germline V gene (reference sequence). Methods used by the authors: Per sample, the median was around 100,000 TCRs, with values from around 25,000 to 690,000. TCRdb used MiXCR to reprocess the RACE reads, holding one entry per CDR3 protein. For this entry, the V and J calls and clone size follow TCRdb and not the study's own pipeline. The sample lists a few hundred thousand distinct CDR3 sequences, around 5% seen once, with over 2% in the top ten.

The clonotype originates from a woman aged 45-60 years with alopecia areata. Some clones in this sample may be carry-over from other donors' samples. The chain recombines TRBV7-9 with TRBJ2-3; 8 bases align to TRBD2. This specimen consisted of whole blood, obtained in connection with sensitization to the hapten diphenylcyclopropenone (DPC). CDR3 amino acids: CASSLKAGDSDTQYF. The CDR3 bases are TGTGCCAGCAGCTTAAAAGCGGGAGATTCTGATACGCAGTATTTT.